This T cell receptor beta chain derives from a study of T cell responses to AZD1222 COVID-19 vaccine. TCRdb's copy holds only in-frame clones and misses some; the assay was immunoSEQ multiplex PCR. The data hold about 48,000 clones, with approximately 90% observed a single time. CDR1 is SGHDN and CDR2 is FVKESK in the germline V gene. With 5 bases removed from V and 1 base from J, the gap between germline ends came to 9 bases. The CDR3 is 13 residues long. The specimen was peripheral blood, collected 28 days after the second AZD1222 dose. V usage is TRBV14 and J usage is TRBJ2-7; D not certain. This clonotype originated in an adult who received the AZD1222 COVID-19 vaccine. This CDR3 is CASSIDSSYEQYF. The CDR3, as DNA: TGTGCCAGCAGCATAGACTCTTCCTACGAGCAGTACTTC.